One sample yielded the 4 T cell receptor beta chains listed below, sequenced in a study of blood T cell repertoires in COVID-19. Clones were sequenced by immunoSEQ multiplex PCR, and TCRdb holds only the in-frame ones, with some missing. This sample yields approximately 350,000 clones, of which less than 90% are seen a single time; 3% belongs to the top ten. The specimen was PBMCs or T cells enriched from blood (not recorded which). Receptor source: a woman in her twenties or thirties who had recovered from COVID-19.

This clone showed up just once. The chain couples TRBV27 to TRBJ2-3; 8 positions match TRBD2. The length of the CDR3 is 15 residues. Per the germline V gene, CDR1 is MNHEY and CDR2 is SMNVEV (reference sequence). V shed 5 bases, J shed 4 bases, and the junction held 8 bases outside the gene matches. In DNA form, the CDR3 reads TGTGCCAGCAGTCCCGGGACTAGAGGGGCAGATACGCAGTATTTT. This encodes CASSPGTRGADTQYF.

The chain couples TRBV19 to TRBJ2-7; D possibly corresponds to TRBD1 (5 bases). CDR3 length: 18 residues. The germline CDR1 and CDR2 sequences are LNHDA and SQIVND (reference sequence). V lost 1 base, J lost 2 bases, and 21 bases lay in between. The CDR3 DNA reads TGTGCCAGTAGTATAGCCCTTATCGCAACAGGCCTAACCTACGAGCAGTACTTC. This codes for CASSIALIATGLTYEQYF.

The V gene is TRBV7-6, the J gene TRBJ1-5, with 8 nucleotides matching TRBD1. The germline gives CDR1 SGHVS, CDR2 FNYEAQ. J lost 7 bases, V lost 5 bases, and 13 bases had no gene match. CDR3 length: 16 amino acids. This CDR3 is CASSDRGRGGDQPQHF. The CDR3 DNA reads as TGTGCCAGCAGCGACAGGGGCCGGGGAGGTGACCAGCCCCAGCATTTT.

The chain employs TRBV30 and TRBJ1-1; maybe TRBD1 (5 bases). The CDR3 runs to 14 residues. V was trimmed by 3 bases and J by 4 bases, leaving 15 bases between them. The germline CDR1 and CDR2 sequences are GTSNPN and SVGIG (reference sequence). CDR3 DNA sequence: TGTGCCTGGAGCCTCCGGACAAGCCCCACTGAAGCTTTCTTT. Translated: CAWSLRTSPTEAFF. The full variable domain, in which reference TRBV30 and TRBJ1-1 provide the parts outside the CDR3, is SQTIHQWPATLVQPVGSPLSLECTVEGTSNPNLYWYRQAAGRGLQLLFYSVGIGQISSEVPQNLSASRPQDRQFILSSKKLLLSDSGFYLCAWSLRTSPTEAFFGQGTRLTVV.